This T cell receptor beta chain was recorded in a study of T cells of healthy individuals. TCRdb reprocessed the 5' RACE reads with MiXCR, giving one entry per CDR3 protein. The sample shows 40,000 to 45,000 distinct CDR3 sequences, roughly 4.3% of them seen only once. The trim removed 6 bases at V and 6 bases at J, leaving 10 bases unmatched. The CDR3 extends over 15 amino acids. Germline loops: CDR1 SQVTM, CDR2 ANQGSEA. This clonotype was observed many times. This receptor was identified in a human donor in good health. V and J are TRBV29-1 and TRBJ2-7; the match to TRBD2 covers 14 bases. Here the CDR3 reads CSVLTSGRVDGEQYF. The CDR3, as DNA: TGCAGCGTCTTGACTAGCGGGAGGGTGGACGGCGAGCAGTACTTC.